This is a list of T cell receptor beta chains from one sample in a study of cytomegalovirus exposure and HLA in healthy donors. Sequencing was performed with immunoSEQ multiplex PCR; in TCRdb, only in-frame clones are kept and a portion is missing. The sample consists of under 35,000 clones, 35% to 55% of them appearing once. The specimen was PBMCs. Receptor source: a woman in her forties or fifties in good health and CMV-seronegative. The CDR3 runs from the conserved cysteine through the conserved F or W. The D gene is left open where the match is weak. Not every row has a clone size; where given, it reads once, few, many or a size class.

DNA | CDR3 | size | D | J | V
TGCGCCAGCAGCCGCGCGGGGCTAGCGGGGGACGAGATGGCAGATACGCAGTATTTT | CASSRAGLAGDEMADTQYF | - | TRBD2 | TRBJ2-3 | TRBV4-1
TGTGCCAGCAAGTCCTATTTGCTAGCGGATAACTCCTACAATGAGCAGTTCTTC | CASKSYLLADNSYNEQFF | few | TRBD2 | TRBJ2-1 | TRBV2
TGCGCCAGCAGCTTCGGACAGGGTTCCTACGAGCAGTACTTC | CASSFGQGSYEQYF | once | TRBD1 | TRBJ2-7 | TRBV5-1
TGTGCCAGCAGCTTAGGCGGGGGCTCTGGGGCCAACGTCCTGACTTTC | CASSLGGGSGANVLTF | - | TRBD2 | TRBJ2-6 | TRBV7-9
TGTGCCAGCAGCTCGACAGGGACCACTGAAGCTTTCTTT | CASSSTGTTEAFF | few | TRBD1 | TRBJ1-1 | TRBV7-3
TGTGCCAGCGGGGAGGCCAACACCGGGGAGCTGTTTTTT | CASGEANTGELFF | few | - | TRBJ2-2 | TRBV4-2
TGTGCCAGCAGCTTTACAGGGGACAATCAGCCCCAGCATTTT | CASSFTGDNQPQHF | - | TRBD1 | TRBJ1-5 | TRBV5-5
TGTGCCAGCAAGGACAGTCAAGGGGACATTCAGTACTTC | CASKDSQGDIQYF | once | - | TRBJ2-4 | TRBV19
TGTGCCAGTAGTATAGGACAGGGATCCACTGAAGCTTTCTTT | CASSIGQGSTEAFF | - | TRBD1 | TRBJ1-1 | TRBV19
TGTGCCAGCAGCCCCAGTATGACAGGGAACTATGGCTACACCTTC | CASSPSMTGNYGYTF | few | TRBD1 | TRBJ1-2 | TRBV5-6
TGTGCCAGTAGTATCGCGGGGCAAGGGAACACTGAAGCTTTCTTT | CASSIAGQGNTEAFF | - | - | TRBJ1-1 | TRBV19
TGTGCCAGCAGTGAAGGAAACAAATGGAGCCAGCCCCAGCATTTT | CASSEGNKWSQPQHF | - | - | TRBJ1-5 | TRBV6-1
TGTGCCAGCTCACCACCGGGGCTAGCGGCTACTTACGAGCAGTACTTC | CASSPPGLAATYEQYF | - | TRBD2 | TRBJ2-7 | TRBV18
TGTGCCAGCAGTCCCTCGGGGGGGGACTACGAGCAGTACTTC | CASSPSGGDYEQYF | - | TRBD2 | TRBJ2-7 | TRBV28
TGCGCCAGCAGCCAAGGTCTTCTTTGGGGGGCCCTCCACTTT | CASSQGLLWGALHF | - | - | TRBJ1-6 | TRBV4-1
TGCGCCAGCAGCTTCAGGGGTACTGAGCAGTTCTTC | CASSFRGTEQFF | few | - | TRBJ2-1 | TRBV5-1
TGTGCCAGCAGCAAGACTAGCGGGGGCCAAGAGACCCAGTACTTC | CASSKTSGGQETQYF | few | TRBD2 | TRBJ2-5 | TRBV6-5
TGTGCCAGCAGCGCAAACTCCGGGACAGTATTTTACGAGCAGTACTTC | CASSANSGTVFYEQYF | - | TRBD1 | TRBJ2-7 | TRBV11-2
TGTGCCAGCAGTGTACAGGGGGCACTCATTAATTCACCCCTCCACTTT | CASSVQGALINSPLHF | - | TRBD1 | TRBJ1-6 | TRBV2
TGTGCCAGCAGCGCGACTAGCGGGGTGGGGGCCGGGGAGCTGTTTTTT | CASSATSGVGAGELFF | - | TRBD2 | TRBJ2-2 | TRBV9
TGTGCCAGCACGGAGACGGGAGGCGAGCAGTACTTC | CASTETGGEQYF | - | TRBD2 | TRBJ2-7 | TRBV6-6
TGTGCCAGCAGCGCCCGCCTAGCGGACTACGAGCAGTACTTC | CASSARLADYEQYF | - | TRBD2 | TRBJ2-7 | TRBV9
TGTGCCAGCAGCTTGGGGGTAGGGGGTGCCTACGAGCAGTACTTC | CASSLGVGGAYEQYF | - | - | TRBJ2-7 | TRBV7-7
TGTGCCAGCAGCAACGGCGGGAAGCCTTTCTATGGCTACACCTTC | CASSNGGKPFYGYTF | few | - | TRBJ1-2 | TRBV6-5
TGCAGCGGCCCGTTCTGTAGGTCTAGCGGGAGGGTCCTCTACGAGCAGTACTTC | CSGPFCRSSGRVLYEQYF | - | TRBD2 | TRBJ2-7 | TRBV29-1
TGTGCCAGTAGTCAAGGGGCAGGGGTCGCCCAGCCCCAGCATTTT | CASSQGAGVAQPQHF | - | - | TRBJ1-5 | TRBV19
TGTGCCAGCAGTGACGCCGGGACATCGGTCTCTGGAAACACCATATATTTT | CASSDAGTSVSGNTIYF | few | - | TRBJ1-3 | TRBV2
TGTGCCAGCAGCGGCAGGGAGGGTGAAAAACTGTTTTTT | CASSGREGEKLFF | - | - | TRBJ1-4 | TRBV28
TGTGCCAGCAAGGCCAGGGACAGGCTCTACGAGCAGTACTTC | CASKARDRLYEQYF | - | TRBD1 | TRBJ2-7 | TRBV27
TGTGCCAGCAGTGATGGGGGGTGGGGTAGCAGGCAGTACTTC | CASSDGGWGSRQYF | - | - | TRBJ2-5 | TRBV2
TGTGCCAGCAGACCAAGGGGACAGTTCAATGAAAAACTGTTTTTT | CASRPRGQFNEKLFF | - | TRBD1 | TRBJ1-4 | TRBV27
TGTGCCAGCACGCTTAGCTTGTCTAGCACAGATACGCAGTATTTT | CASTLSLSSTDTQYF | - | - | TRBJ2-3 | TRBV7-9
TGTGCCACCAGCAGCTCTGACCGGATGGGCCTGGGTCAGCCCCAGCATTTT | CATSSSDRMGLGQPQHF | few | - | TRBJ1-5 | TRBV15
TGCAGCGTGACTAGCGGGAGGGCCACCTACAATGAGCAGTTCTTC | CSVTSGRATYNEQFF | - | TRBD2 | TRBJ2-1 | TRBV29-1
TGTGCCAGTAGAGCAGACCCTAGAAACTCCTATAATTCACCCCTCCACTTT | CASRADPRNSYNSPLHF | few | - | TRBJ1-6 | TRBV19
TGTGCCAGCAGCTTAAGGGGCGGGGGGCGATCTTCCCTCACCTACGAGCAGTACTTC | CASSLRGGGRSSLTYEQYF | - | TRBD2 | TRBJ2-7 | TRBV7-9
TGTGCCAGCAGCCGGCGAGGGGGCGCCGGGAACACTGAAGCTTTCTTT | CASSRRGGAGNTEAFF | - | TRBD1 | TRBJ1-1 | TRBV7-9
TGTGCCACCAGCAGGGACTTCTCTGAGACCCAGTACTTC | CATSRDFSETQYF | few | - | TRBJ2-5 | TRBV15
TGCGCCAGCAGCCAAGGGACAGGCGTTCGTGGAAACACCATATATTTT | CASSQGTGVRGNTIYF | - | TRBD1 | TRBJ1-3 | TRBV4-1
TGTGCCAGCAGCGTTCTTCATGAGGGGGAACAGGGGTCTCCCCTTTCCTACGAGCAGTACTTC | CASSVLHEGEQGSPLSYEQYF | - | TRBD1 | TRBJ2-7 | TRBV9
TGTGCCAGTTCTATGACAGTTACCTACAATGAGCAGTTCTTC | CASSMTVTYNEQFF | few | - | TRBJ2-1 | TRBV6-1
TGTGCCAGCAGTTACGGGCCTGTGGGTCCCTACGAGCAGTACTTC | CASSYGPVGPYEQYF | few | - | TRBJ2-7 | TRBV6-5
TGTGCCTGGAGACCTCCGGGACTAGCGGGAGGGAATGAGCAGTTCTTC | CAWRPPGLAGGNEQFF | - | TRBD2 | TRBJ2-1 | TRBV30
TGTGCCAGCAGTTTATCTCGGGGGAGCTCCTACAATGAGCAGTTCTTC | CASSLSRGSSYNEQFF | - | - | TRBJ2-1 | TRBV28
TGTGCCAGCAACCCTCGTGCGGGAGGCGGAGAGACCCAGTACTTC | CASNPRAGGGETQYF | - | TRBD2 | TRBJ2-5 | TRBV7-8
TGTGCTAGTGGTTTGCAGGTCCTGAACACCGGGGAGCTGTTTTTT | CASGLQVLNTGELFF | once | - | TRBJ2-2 | TRBV12-5
TGCGCCAGCAGCTTTAGGACTAGCGGGAGCCAAGAGACCCAGTACTTC | CASSFRTSGSQETQYF | - | TRBD2 | TRBJ2-5 | TRBV5-1
TGTGCCATCAGTGAGGGAGGGGGCAAAGAGACCCAGTACTTC | CAISEGGGKETQYF | - | - | TRBJ2-5 | TRBV10-3